What follows are 24 T cell receptor beta chains derived from one specimen sequenced in a study of regulatory T cells in long-lasting Graves disease. According to the study, TCR beta libraries were built with iRepertoire HTBI primers and CDR3-region Arm-PCR. Each CDR3 protein gets one entry after TCRdb re-called the multiplex PCR reads with MiXCR. The data show roughly 400,000 distinct CDR3 sequences, approximately 16% seen once. Time point defined: newly diagnosed GD, antithyroid drugs for less than 3 months. PBMC RNA was the source of the TCR library. These sequences were also reported in another study, on T cells in Graves' hyperthyroidism and ophthalmopathy.

The input for sequencing was peripheral blood mononuclear cells (PBMCs), taken at new diagnosis, from a patient treated with antithyroid drugs. The receptor set was obtained from a woman aged 40 to 50 with Graves disease.

CDR3 sequence reads: CASSLDYGSPYEQYF. The CDR3 DNA is TGTGCCAGCAGCTTAGATTATGGCAGTCCCTACGAGCAGTACTTC. V usage is TRBV11-2 and J usage is TRBJ2-7; D is unresolved. Germline V CDR1 and CDR2: SGHAT, FQNNGV. V shed 0 bases and J shed 2 bases, with 11 bases lying between them. This CDR3 region has 15 residues.

As to this clonotype: This clone may be a read error of a much larger clone one base away. This sequence joins TRBV11-2 and TRBJ2-5, with D tentatively TRBD1 or TRBD2 (6 bases each). This CDR3 comprises 16 residues. The V gene's germline CDR1 is SGHAT and CDR2 FQNNGV. The DNA for the CDR3 is TGTGCCAGCATCTTAGAGGGGGGTCTAGCGTGGGAGACCCAGTACTTC. As protein: CASILEGGLAWETQYF.

The sample holds many counts of this clonotype. The chain uses TRBV5-5 and TRBJ1-1; 7 nucleotides agree with TRBD1. V dropped 2 bases and J dropped 0; count of bases not matched to a gene: 10. The CDR3 sequence is 17 residues long. Germline assignment: CDR1 SGHKS and CDR2 YYEKEE (reference sequence). CDR3: CASSFRKGAGMNTEAFF. Written as DNA, the CDR3 is TGTGCCAGCAGCTTCCGGAAGGGGGCTGGGATGAACACTGAAGCTTTCTTT.

This clonotype was seen repeatedly, ten times or more. The chain joins TRBV27 to TRBJ1-6; no reliable D call. The CDR3 runs 14 residues. V lost 0 bases and J 9 bases, leaving 9 bases between the germline ends. Germline-derived CDR1 and CDR2 are MNHEY and SMNVEV (reference sequence). For the CDR3, the DNA is TGTGCCAGCAGTTTATCAAGCTCGTCTTCACCCCTCCACTTT. This sequence encodes CASSLSSSSSPLHF.

In this sample, this clonotype turned up many times. The V gene is TRBV10-3, the J gene TRBJ1-5, with 7 nucleotides matching TRBD1. J gave up 7 bases and V 2 bases, and 2 bases lay outside the gene matches. This CDR3 has 13 amino acids. The germline V gene encodes CDR1 ENHRY and CDR2 SYGVKD. In DNA form, the CDR3 reads TGTGCCATCAGTGAGGACAGGGTGCAGCCCCAGCATTTT. As protein: CAISEDRVQPQHF.

This clonotype was recorded many times. V and J are TRBV28 and TRBJ1-3; D is unclear. Germline V CDR1 and CDR2: MDHEN, SYDVKM. Deletions cut 4 bases from V and 10 bases from J, with 8 bases between. The length of the CDR3 is 11 residues. CDR3 nucleotide sequence: TGTGCCAGCAGTTGGAAGGGAACCATATATTTT. Its translation: CASSWKGTIYF.

Many counts were recorded for this clonotype. The gene calls are TRBV30 and TRBJ1-4; tentatively, D is TRBD1 (5 bases). Trimming shortened V by 0 bases and J by 11 bases, and 10 bases separated the two germline ends. This CDR3 is built from 12 residues. Germline V gene data show CDR1 as GTSNPN and CDR2 as SVGIG (reference sequence). CDR3 bases: TGTGCCTGGAGTGTACAGGAGCCTAAACTGTTTTTT. Encoded protein: CAWSVQEPKLFF. Filled out from reference TRBV30 and TRBJ1-4, the complete variable domain reads SQTIHQWPATLVQPVGSPLSLECTVEGTSNPNLYWYRQAAGRGLQLLFYSVGIGQISSEVPQNLSASRPQDRQFILSSKKLLLSDSGFYLCAWSVQEPKLFFGSGTQLSVL.

Concerning this clonotype: A much larger clone is a single base away; this may be a read error. The chain has TRBV5-1 and TRBJ2-1, with 7 bases aligning to TRBD2. Trimming at V came to 3 bases and at J to 10 bases, leaving 13 bases not matched to a gene. The CDR3 sequence is 15 residues long. Germline CDR1 and CDR2: SGHRS and YFSETQ. CDR3 coding DNA: TGCGCCAGCAGCTATGGGAGGGAGGATTCCTACGAGCAGTTCTTC. This sequence encodes CASSYGREDSYEQFF. The full variable domain, in which reference TRBV5-1 and TRBJ2-1 provide the parts outside the CDR3, is KAGVTQTPRYLIKTRGQQVTLSCSPISGHRSVSWYQQTPGQGLQFLFEYFSETQRNKGNFPGRFSGRQFSNSRSEMNVSTLELGDSALYLCASSYGREDSYEQFFGPGTRLTVL.

This clonotype was observed at least ten times. V is TRBV2 and J is TRBJ2-1, with D tentatively TRBD2 (5 bases). Germline V CDR1 and CDR2: SNHLY, FYNNEI. V was shortened by 7 bases and J by 9 bases, with 25 bases between the two germline ends. CDR3 length: 16 residues. In DNA, the CDR3 is TGTGCCAGCAACGGGCCGGGATCCTCCTCAAGCGGTGAGCAGTTCTTC. Translated: CASNGPGSSSSGEQFF.

This clonotype was recorded many times. The chain combines TRBV12-3 or TRBV12-4 with TRBJ1-2, with D hard to call. Trimming removed 4 bases at V and 0 bases at J, with 9 bases between. The CDR3 has 14 residues. CDR3 amino acids: CASSSFLANYGYTF. The CDR3 DNA follows: TGTGCCAGCAGTTCCTTCCTAGCTAACTATGGCTACACCTTC.

This clonotype was seen at least ten times. The chain links TRBV12-3 or TRBV12-4 to TRBJ1-5; maybe TRBD1 (6 bases). The CDR3 extends over 13 amino acids. V shed 11 bases and J shed 0 bases, with 11 bases lying between them. CDR3 loop: CASKGDSNQPQHF. CDR3 DNA sequence: TGTGCCTCCAAGGGGGATAGCAATCAGCCCCAGCATTTT.

The V gene is TRBV7-6, the J gene TRBJ2-1; 13 bases are a match to TRBD2. Germline values: CDR1 SGHVS, CDR2 FNYEAQ. V was clipped by 4 bases and J by 9 bases; unmatched bases: 12. CDR3 length: 17 residues. The CDR3 loop reads CASSSYETSGRSGEQFF. CDR3 coding DNA: TGTGCCAGCAGCTCCTACGAGACTAGCGGGAGGAGCGGTGAGCAGTTCTTC.

Ten or more counts support this clonotype. The V gene is TRBV6-5, the J gene TRBJ2-1, with 8 bases matching TRBD2. With 0 bases clipped from V and 4 bases from J, the junction kept 11 bases outside the gene matches. CDR3 size: 18 residues. Germline CDR1 and CDR2: MNHEY and SVGAGI. The CDR3 here is CASSYSREEPWVYNEQFF. CDR3 sequence (DNA): TGTGCCAGCAGTTACTCGCGGGAGGAGCCTTGGGTTTACAATGAGCAGTTCTTC.

The CDR3 nucleotides are TGTGCCAGCGCGCTAGCGGGAGGTCGTGCGGTAAATGAGCAGTTCTTC. Its protein product is CASALAGGRAVNEQFF. This chain connects TRBV27 to TRBJ2-1, with 11 bases matching TRBD2. After removal of 8 bases from V and 7 bases from J, the junction contained 13 bases not matched to a gene. The CDR3 covers 16 residues. CDR1 and CDR2 (germline): MNHEY, SMNVEV (reference sequence).

Many counts were recorded for this clonotype. The V and J genes are TRBV2 and TRBJ2-1; 7 bases line up with TRBD2. The germline V gene encodes CDR1 SNHLY and CDR2 FYNNEI. Losses at the gene ends were 6 bases for V and 4 bases for J; bases not matched to a gene: 9. The CDR3 runs 15 residues. The CDR3 protein is CASSSRWGGYNEQFF. Here the CDR3 DNA reads TGTGCCAGCAGCTCGAGATGGGGGGGTTACAATGAGCAGTTCTTC.

The chain has TRBV20-1 and TRBJ2-7, with 7 bases fitting TRBD2. Germline V lookup: CDR1 DFQATT, CDR2 SNEGSKA (reference sequence). This CDR3 comprises 14 residues. Unmatched junction bases numbered 8, after V lost 2 bases and J lost 4 bases. The CDR3: CSARHPGLPYEQYF. DNA of the CDR3: TGCAGTGCTAGACATCCGGGACTACCATACGAGCAGTACTTC.

This clonotype was picked up many times. This chain joins TRBV30 and TRBJ2-3, with TRBD2 as a possible D gene (6 bases). The CDR3 consists of 12 residues. With 8 bases removed from V and 1 base from J, the gap between germline ends came to 10 bases. CDR1 is GTSNPN and CDR2 is SVGIG in the germline V gene (reference sequence). The CDR3 protein is CASWRGTDTQYF. Written as DNA, the CDR3 is TGTGCCAGCTGGAGGGGCACAGATACGCAGTATTTT.

This clonotype was seen only a few times. Given a much more abundant clone one base away, this may be a read error. V is TRBV29-1 and J is TRBJ2-1; D gene ambiguous. The CDR3 runs to 13 residues. From germline, CDR1 is SQVTM and CDR2 ANQGSEA. Here the CDR3 DNA reads TGCAGCGTTGAAGAGCCAAGCTACAATGAGCAGCTCTTC. Translating it yields CSVEEPSYNEQLF.

The chain employs TRBV13 and TRBJ1-4; D not certain. The CDR3 extends over 14 amino acids. Trimming took 3 bases from V and 6 from J, leaving 11 bases between them. The germline CDR1 and CDR2 sequences are PRHDT and FYEKMQ (reference sequence). This CDR3 reads CASSFHSRDEKLFF. CDR3 bases: TGTGCCAGCAGCTTCCACTCAAGGGATGAAAAACTGTTTTTT.

The chain has TRBV5-1 and TRBJ2-2; 9 bases are shared with TRBD2. With 0 bases clipped from V and 7 bases from J, the junction kept 4 bases outside the gene matches. The V gene's germline CDR1 is SGHRS and CDR2 YFSETQ. The CDR3 is made up of 15 amino acids. CDR3 in amino acids: CASSLDSGRVGELFF. The CDR3 nucleotides are TGCGCCAGCAGCTTGGATAGCGGGAGAGTCGGGGAGCTGTTTTTT.

Many counts were recorded for this clonotype. The CDR3 reads CASSLGHNYGYTF. CDR3 coding DNA: TGTGCCAGCAGCTTGGGACATAACTATGGCTACACCTTC. This chain links TRBV11-2 with TRBJ1-2, with TRBD1 as a possible D gene (6 bases). CDR1 is SGHAT, CDR2 FQNNGV, per germline. This CDR3 has 13 amino acids. The ends were cut back, 3 bases at V and 1 base at J, with 6 bases in the middle. The full variable domain, its missing parts supplied by reference TRBV11-2 and TRBJ1-2, is EAGVAQSPRYKIIEKRQSVAFWCNPISGHATLYWYQQILGQGPKLLIQFQNNGVVDDSQLPKDRFSAERLKGVDSTLKIQPAKLEDSAVYLCASSLGHNYGYTFGSGTRLTVV.

The sample holds many counts of this clonotype. The germline gene is not matched at one end of the junction; a read error may be the cause. The V gene is TRBV11-2, the J gene TRBJ2-7, with a possible D match to TRBD2 (6 bases). CDR1 SGHAT and CDR2 FQNNGV come from the germline V gene. The CDR3 covers 14 residues. Here the CDR3 reads CAGSQQREDYEQYF. In nucleotides, the CDR3 is TGTGCCGGCAGCCAACAGAGGGAGGACTACGAGCAGTACTTC.

CDR3 coding DNA: TGTGCCAGCAGCCCGGACAGAAGGGCTGAAGCTTTCTTT. This codes for CASSPDRRAEAFF. V usage is TRBV12-3 or TRBV12-4 and J usage is TRBJ1-1, with D possibly matching TRBD1 (6 bases). V dropped 6 bases and J dropped 6 bases, with 14 bases sitting between them. The CDR3 spans 13 residues.

To note about this clonotype: This likely stems from a read error, as it lies one base from a far larger clone. A read error is likely, as this CDR3 ends without the conserved phenylalanine or tryptophan. V gene TRBV7-3 combines with J gene TRBJ1-1; a possible D gene is TRBD1 (5 bases). Trimming pared 2 bases from V and 7 bases from J, leaving 26 bases between. CDR3 length equals 18 residues. CDR1 is SGHTA, CDR2 FQGTGA, per germline. The CDR3: CASSLSLRVATGPGEAFL. The CDR3 nucleotides are TGTGCCAGCAGCTTATCTTTACGGGTAGCAACGGGGCCCGGTGAAGCTTTCCTT.